One and the same sample provided the 18 T cell receptor beta chains below, sequenced in a study of CD4 T cells in relation to SARS-CoV-2 and coronaviruses. Unexposed donor CD4+ T cells date from 2011-2018, before the COVID-19 pandemic. After roughly ten days of culture, CD4+ T cells were isolated. Sequencing was performed with immunoSEQ multiplex PCR; in TCRdb, only in-frame clones are kept and a portion is missing. The sample contains about 27,000 clones, around two thirds of which appear only once. Which antigens these TCRs recognize remains unknown. The sample comprised CD4+ T cells from PBMCs, cultured in vitro. These receptors all stem from a human donor in good health.

This chain links TRBV6-5 with TRBJ2-1; D possibly corresponds to TRBD2 (6 bases). CDR3 length: 11 amino acids. V lost 2 bases, J lost 12 bases, and 8 bases lay in between. The germline gives CDR1 MNHEY, CDR2 SVGAGI. CDR3 in DNA: TGTGCCAGCAGTTACGCGGGAAGGCAGTTCTTC. Translated, it gives CASSYAGRQFF.

The rearrangement joins TRBV7-7 to TRBJ2-5, with TRBD2 identical over 7 bases. Germline CDR1 and CDR2: SSHAT and FNYEAQ (reference sequence). The junction had 6 bases not matched to a gene; V was cut back by 1 base and J by 4 bases. The CDR3 runs to 15 residues. CDR3 nucleotide sequence: TGTGCCAGCAGCTTAGGTGGGGGGGGTGCAGAGACCCAGTACTTC. Protein sequence: CASSLGGGGAETQYF.

The chain employs TRBV6-2 or TRBV6-3 and TRBJ1-2, with D maybe TRBD1 (6 bases). Germline CDR1 reads MNHEY; CDR2 reads SVGEGT. The CDR3 has 15 amino acids. The V end lost 4 bases, the J end lost 0 bases, and 12 bases lay between the germline ends. The CDR3 loop is CASSSPDSANYGYTF. CDR3 nucleotides: TGTGCCAGCAGTTCACCGGACAGCGCTAACTATGGCTACACCTTC.

This clone came up a few times. This sequence joins TRBV9 and TRBJ2-5; a possible D gene is TRBD1 (5 bases). The CDR3 runs to 17 residues. Between the trimmed V and J ends, which lost 5 bases and 5 bases, there was a span of 25 bases. The germline CDR1 and CDR2 sequences are SGDLS and YYNGEE. The CDR3 region is CASSPNPGQGLSETQYF. CDR3 coding DNA: TGTGCCAGCAGTCCTAACCCGGGCCAGGGATTATCGGAGACCCAGTACTTC.

Only one count was recorded for this clone. The chain joins TRBV5-1 to TRBJ2-2, with TRBD2 matching 8 bases. CDR1 and CDR2 from the germline V gene are SGHRS and YFSETQ. The J segment lost 8 bases and the V segment lost 5 bases, leaving 11 bases of the junction unmatched. This CDR3 region has 15 residues. The CDR3 spells CASRTAGDHWGELFF. For the CDR3, the DNA is TGCGCCAGCAGAACAGCGGGGGATCACTGGGGGGAGCTGTTTTTT.

There are a few counts of this clone. The chain couples TRBV7-9 to TRBJ2-1, with D possibly TRBD2 on 6 matching bases. CDR1 and CDR2 (germline): SEHNR, FQNEAQ (reference sequence). The CDR3 contains 16 residues. Trimming stripped 2 bases from V and 8 bases from J, with 19 bases between. CDR3 DNA sequence: TGTGCCAGCAGCTTATTGGCCGGGAGAAGTGGGGATGAGCAGTTCTTC. This sequence encodes CASSLLAGRSGDEQFF. Together with reference TRBV7-9 and TRBJ2-1, the CDR3 gives the full variable domain: DTGVSQNPRHKITKRGQNVTFRCDPISEHNRLYWYRQTLGQGPEFLTYFQNEAQLEKSRLLSDRFSAERPKGSFSTLEIQRTEQGDSAMYLCASSLLAGRSGDEQFFGPGTRLTVL.

The chain uses TRBV4-3 and TRBJ2-3; no reliable D call. CDR1 and CDR2 from the germline V gene are LGHNA and YSLEER. This CDR3 region has 14 residues. Trimming shortened V by 1 base and J by 2 bases, and 7 bases separated the two germline ends. This CDR3 is CASSQVDNTDTQYF. The CDR3 region has the DNA TGCGCCAGCAGCCAAGTCGATAACACAGATACGCAGTATTTT.

This clone has a single count. The rearrangement links TRBV29-1 to TRBJ2-7, with D possibly called TRBD1 or TRBD2 (6 bases each). The germline CDR1 and CDR2 sequences are SQVTM and ANQGSEA. The CDR3 consists of 15 residues. V dropped 4 bases and J dropped 0 bases, with 16 bases sitting between them. CDR3 DNA: TGCAGCGTTGGTGAGAGAGGGGGGCCCTCCTACGAGCAGTACTTC. Translation: CSVGERGGPSYEQYF.

The CDR3 region is CASSPTVTNTYGYTF. The CDR3 DNA reads as TGTGCCAGCAGCCCGACGGTTACCAATACCTATGGCTACACCTTC. The chain couples TRBV3-1 (or the pseudogene TRBV3-2) to TRBJ1-2; D is undetermined. The germline CDR1 and CDR2 sequences are LGHDT and YNNKEL (reference sequence). The CDR3 has 15 residues. Trimming removed 4 bases at V and 4 bases at J, with 16 bases between.

J is TRBJ2-7 and V is TRBV27; D is possibly TRBD2 (5 bases). V lost 2 bases, J lost 0 bases, and 11 bases lay in between. Germline CDR1 and CDR2: MNHEY and SMNVEV (reference sequence). The CDR3 loop spans 15 amino acids. This CDR3 reads CASSLRLGSSYEQYF. CDR3 in DNA: TGTGCCAGCAGTTTAAGGTTGGGGAGCTCCTACGAGCAGTACTTC.

V usage is TRBV5-1 and J usage is TRBJ1-1; D is perhaps TRBD1 (6 bases). This CDR3 is 14 amino acids long. Germline CDR1 SGHRS, CDR2 YFSETQ. V was shortened by 0 bases and J by 4 bases, with 10 bases between the two germline ends. This chain's CDR3 is CASSLGPGATEAFF. DNA for the CDR3: TGCGCCAGCAGCTTGGGCCCGGGGGCCACTGAAGCTTTCTTT.

This chain uses TRBV2 with TRBJ1-3; TRBD1 is a possible D gene (6 bases). The ends were cut back, 7 bases at V and 1 base at J, with 11 bases in the middle. There are 14 residues in the CDR3. The V gene's germline CDR1 is SNHLY and CDR2 FYNNEI. CDR3 coding DNA: TGTGCCAGCACCCCACAGGGTTCTGGAAACACCATATATTTT. Translating gives CASTPQGSGNTIYF.

Notes on this clone: Sequence at one end of the junction differs from germline and may be a read error. The V and J genes are TRBV10-3 and TRBJ2-1; TRBD1 is a possible D gene (5 bases). CDR1 is ENHRY, CDR2 SYGVKD, per germline. The CDR3 sequence is 14 residues long. The CDR3 region is CALSRQRLENEQFF. As DNA, the CDR3 is TGTGCCCTCAGTCGACAGAGACTGGAGAATGAGCAGTTCTTC.

This chain links TRBV18 with TRBJ1-6, with 8 nucleotides matching TRBD1. With V trimmed by 5 bases and J by 5 bases, 5 bases remained unmatched. The length of the CDR3 is 15 residues. CDR1 KGHSH and CDR2 LQKENI come from the germline V gene. The CDR3 loop reads CASSDSQGDNSPLHF. The CDR3 DNA is TGTGCCAGCTCAGACTCACAGGGGGATAATTCACCCCTCCACTTT.

V is TRBV19 and J is TRBJ1-2; D is ambiguous. Trimming took 4 bases from V and 3 from J, leaving 12 bases between them. CDR1 LNHDA and CDR2 SQIVND come from the germline V gene (reference sequence). This CDR3 spans 14 amino acids. CDR3 in amino acids: CASSKRTGDYGYTF. The CDR3 DNA reads as TGTGCCAGTAGTAAGAGGACGGGTGACTATGGCTACACCTTC.

This clone showed up just a few times. The CDR3 sequence: CASSQPGTSNQPQHF. The CDR3 nucleotides are TGTGCCAGCAGTCAACCCGGGACCAGTAATCAGCCCCAGCATTTT. The chain couples TRBV6-2 or TRBV6-3 to TRBJ1-5; perhaps TRBD1 as D (5 bases). V was cut by 5 bases and J by 4 bases, with 15 bases left in between. CDR3 size: 15 residues. Germline values: CDR1 MNHEY, CDR2 SVGEGT.

The chain uses TRBV6-5 and TRBJ2-5, with 8 bases aligning to TRBD1. The CDR3 spans 14 residues. V lost 6 bases, J lost 3 bases, and 6 bases stayed unmatched. CDR1 is MNHEY and CDR2 is SVGAGI in the germline V gene. The CDR3 sequence is CASSSPDREETQYF. As DNA, the CDR3 is TGTGCCAGCAGCTCACCGGACAGGGAAGAGACCCAGTACTTC.

The gene calls are TRBV18 and TRBJ1-2; D perhaps matches TRBD1 (5 bases). The CDR3 spans 13 residues. V dropped 6 bases and J dropped 6 bases, with 14 bases sitting between them. From germline, CDR1 is KGHSH and CDR2 LQKENI. The CDR3 DNA is TGTGCCAGCTCGCAGGGAGCTGGCAATGGCTACACCTTC. Its translation: CASSQGAGNGYTF.